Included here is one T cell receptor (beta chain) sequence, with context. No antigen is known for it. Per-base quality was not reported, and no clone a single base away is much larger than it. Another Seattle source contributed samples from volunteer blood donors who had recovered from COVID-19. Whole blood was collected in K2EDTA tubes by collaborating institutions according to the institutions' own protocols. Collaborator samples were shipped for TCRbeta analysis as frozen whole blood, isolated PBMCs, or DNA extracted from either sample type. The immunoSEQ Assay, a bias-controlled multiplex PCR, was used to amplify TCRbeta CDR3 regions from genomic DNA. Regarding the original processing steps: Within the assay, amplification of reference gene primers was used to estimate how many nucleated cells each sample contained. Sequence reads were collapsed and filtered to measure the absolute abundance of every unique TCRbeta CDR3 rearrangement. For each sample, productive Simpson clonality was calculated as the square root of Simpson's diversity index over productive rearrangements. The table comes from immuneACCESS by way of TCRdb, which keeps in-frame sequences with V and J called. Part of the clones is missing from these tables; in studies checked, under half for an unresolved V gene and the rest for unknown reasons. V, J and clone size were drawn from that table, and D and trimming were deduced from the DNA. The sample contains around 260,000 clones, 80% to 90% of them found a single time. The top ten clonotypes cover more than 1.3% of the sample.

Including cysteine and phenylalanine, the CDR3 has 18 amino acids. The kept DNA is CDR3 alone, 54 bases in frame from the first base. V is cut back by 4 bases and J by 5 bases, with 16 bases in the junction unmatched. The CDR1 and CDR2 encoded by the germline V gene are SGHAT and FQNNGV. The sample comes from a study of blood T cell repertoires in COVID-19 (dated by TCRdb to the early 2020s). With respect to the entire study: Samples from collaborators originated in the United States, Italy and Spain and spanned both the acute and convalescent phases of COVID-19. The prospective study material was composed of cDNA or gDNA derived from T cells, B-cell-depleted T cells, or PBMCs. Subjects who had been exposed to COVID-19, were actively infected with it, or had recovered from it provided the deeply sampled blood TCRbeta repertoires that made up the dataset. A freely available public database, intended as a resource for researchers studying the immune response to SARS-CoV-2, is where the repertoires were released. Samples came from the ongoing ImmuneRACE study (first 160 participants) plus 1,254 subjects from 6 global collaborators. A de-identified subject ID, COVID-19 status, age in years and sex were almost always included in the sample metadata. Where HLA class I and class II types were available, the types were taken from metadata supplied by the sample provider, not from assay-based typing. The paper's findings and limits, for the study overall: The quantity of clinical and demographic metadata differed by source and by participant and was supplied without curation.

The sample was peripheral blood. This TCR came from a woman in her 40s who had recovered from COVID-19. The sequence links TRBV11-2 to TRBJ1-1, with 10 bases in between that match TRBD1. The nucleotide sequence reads TGTGCCAGCAGCTCACGGCCCGGGACAGGGGAGGAAGGGACTGAAGCTTTCTTT. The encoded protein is CASSSRPGTGEEGTEAFF.